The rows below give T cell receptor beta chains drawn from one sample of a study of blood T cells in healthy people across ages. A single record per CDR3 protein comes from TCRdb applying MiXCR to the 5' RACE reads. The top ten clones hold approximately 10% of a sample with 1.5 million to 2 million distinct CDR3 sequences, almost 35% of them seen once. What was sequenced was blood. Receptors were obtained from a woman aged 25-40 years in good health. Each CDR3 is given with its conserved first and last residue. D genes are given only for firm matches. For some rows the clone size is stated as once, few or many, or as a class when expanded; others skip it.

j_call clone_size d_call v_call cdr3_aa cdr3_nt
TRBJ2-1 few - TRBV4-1 CASSQEFEYNEQFF TGCGCCAGCAGCCAAGAATTTGAGTACAATGAGCAGTTCTTC
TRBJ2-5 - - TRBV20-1 CSARAGYETQYF TGCAGTGCTAGAGCGGGGTACGAGACCCAGTACTTC
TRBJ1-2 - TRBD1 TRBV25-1 CASSSGGRGRFHGYTF TGTGCCAGCAGTTCGGGGGGGAGGGGGCGTTTTCATGGCTACACCTTC
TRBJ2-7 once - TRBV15 CAPLGTGTLYEQYF TGTGCCCCCCTGGGGACGGGGACCCTCTACGAGCAGTACTTC
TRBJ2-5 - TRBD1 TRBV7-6 CAGTKQGLETQYF TGTGCCGGCACCAAACAGGGGTTGGAGACCCAGTACTTC
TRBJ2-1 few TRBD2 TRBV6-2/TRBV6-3 CASSSGREGRYNEQFF TGTGCCAGCAGTTCGGGGCGGGAGGGCCGGTACAATGAGCAGTTCTTC
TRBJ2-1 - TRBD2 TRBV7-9 CASSPPRRSGGLPDEQFF TGTGCCAGCAGTCCTCCGAGACGGAGCGGGGGACTTCCGGATGAGCAGTTCTTC
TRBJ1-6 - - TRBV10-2 CASSEAVLNSPLHF TGCGCCAGCAGTGAAGCGGTACTGAACTCACCCCTCCACTTT
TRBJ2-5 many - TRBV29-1 CSVIGETQYF TGCAGCGTTATTGGGGAGACCCAGTACTTC
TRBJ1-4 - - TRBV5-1 CASSLVGGLNEKLFF TGCGCCAGCAGCTTGGTGGGGGGCCTAAATGAAAAACTGTTTTTT
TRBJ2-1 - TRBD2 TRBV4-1 CASSLGLAGGLRRNEQFF TGCGCCAGCAGCCTTGGACTAGCGGGAGGCCTCCGCCGGAATGAGCAGTTCTTC
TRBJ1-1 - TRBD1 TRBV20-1 CSARAGTGYTEAFF TGCAGTGCTAGAGCGGGGACAGGGTACACTGAAGCTTTCTTT
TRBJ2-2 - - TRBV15 CATSRDLGGPTGELFF TGTGCCACCAGCAGAGATCTAGGGGGACCCACCGGGGAGCTGTTTTTT
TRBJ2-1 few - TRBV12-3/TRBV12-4 CATKRANSYNEQFF TGTGCCACGAAGCGGGCCAACTCCTACAATGAGCAGTTCTTC
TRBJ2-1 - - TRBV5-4 CASSPLLDFSGEQFF TGTGCCAGCAGCCCCCTATTGGACTTCTCGGGTGAGCAGTTCTTC